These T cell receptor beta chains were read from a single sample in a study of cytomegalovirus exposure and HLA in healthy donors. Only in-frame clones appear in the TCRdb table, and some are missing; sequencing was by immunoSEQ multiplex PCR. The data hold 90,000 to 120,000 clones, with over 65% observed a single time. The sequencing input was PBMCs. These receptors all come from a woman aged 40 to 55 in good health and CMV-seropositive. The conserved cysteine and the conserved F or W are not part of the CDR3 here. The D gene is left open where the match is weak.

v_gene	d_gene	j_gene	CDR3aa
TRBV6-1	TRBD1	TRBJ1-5	ASTNRGSNQPQH
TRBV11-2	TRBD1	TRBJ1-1	ASSPRQGNTEAF
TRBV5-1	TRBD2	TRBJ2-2	ASIDSGGLNTGELF
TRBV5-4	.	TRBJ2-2	ASSEQNTGELF
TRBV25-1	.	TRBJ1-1	ASKGGTEAF
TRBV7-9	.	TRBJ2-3	ASSPTADTQY
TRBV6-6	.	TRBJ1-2	ASSPEAYGYT
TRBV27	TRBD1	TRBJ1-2	ASSIRQGTTNGYT
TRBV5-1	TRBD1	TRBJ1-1	ASSLDLLGQGEAF
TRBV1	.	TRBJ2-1	TSSLNDTQWKNEQF
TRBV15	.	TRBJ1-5	ATSRAGGNQPQH
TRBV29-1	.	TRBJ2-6	SVEGDFVSGANVLT
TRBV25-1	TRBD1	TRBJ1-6	ASSETGNSPLH
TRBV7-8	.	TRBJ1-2	ASSSMGVPNYGYT
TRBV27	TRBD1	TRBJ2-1	ASSRTGGFNEQF
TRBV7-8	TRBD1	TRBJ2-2	ASSLRQGAYTGELF
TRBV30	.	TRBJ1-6	AFNQGSYNSPLH
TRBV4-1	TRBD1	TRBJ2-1	ASSQPDRAPYNEQF
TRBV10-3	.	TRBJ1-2	AISEGAVGYT
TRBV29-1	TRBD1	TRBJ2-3	SVAMGQSSTDTQY
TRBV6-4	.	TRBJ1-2	ASSADPEGSYGYT
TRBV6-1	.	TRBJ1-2	ASAPPETNYGYT
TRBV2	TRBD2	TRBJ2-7	ASKVLAREQY
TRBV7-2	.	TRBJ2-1	ASSFRVGDEQF
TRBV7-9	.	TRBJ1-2	ASSRITGTNYGYT
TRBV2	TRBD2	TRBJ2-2	ASKGLINTGELF
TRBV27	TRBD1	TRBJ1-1	ASSLPGQANTEAF
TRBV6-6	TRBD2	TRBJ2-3	ASSGGFSTDTQY